A selection of T cell receptor beta chains follows, all from one sample in a study of neoadjuvant nivolumab and ipilimumab in lung cancer. The data were produced by immunoSEQ multiplex PCR, yet TCRdb's version contains in-frame clones alone and is incomplete. The sample includes around 17,000 clones, approximately 76% of them seen just once. This sample comprised tumor tissue, obtained after neoadjuvant nivolumab, alone or with ipilimumab, at or shortly before surgery. These receptors were collected from an adult with non-small cell lung cancer. Each CDR3 is given with its conserved first and last residue. Fields, in order: J gene, D gene, V gene, clone size, CDR3 DNA, CDR3 protein. The D gene is left open where the match is weak. Size is stated for part of the rows, as once, few or many counts, or as a class when the clone is expanded.

J: TRBJ1-4
D: -
V: TRBV7-9
size: -
DNA: TGTGCCAGCAGCCAACAGGAGCATGAAAAACTGTTTTTT
CDR3: CASSQQEHEKLFF

J: TRBJ2-1
D: -
V: TRBV6-1
size: -
DNA: TGTGCCACCTCCTCCTATAGTAGCAGCGCGAATGAGCAGTTCTTC
CDR3: CATSSYSSSANEQFF

J: TRBJ2-1
D: TRBD2
V: TRBV11-2
size: -
DNA: TGTGCCAGCAGCTTCCTGCGGGGGGCGAGCTCCTACAATGAGCAGTTCTTC
CDR3: CASSFLRGASSYNEQFF

J: TRBJ1-1
D: -
V: TRBV7-6
size: -
DNA: TGTGCCAGCAGCACTAGAGGGGGCACTGAAGCTTTCTTT
CDR3: CASSTRGGTEAFF

J: TRBJ2-5
D: -
V: TRBV7-9
size: once
DNA: TGTGCCAGCAGCTTAATCCCCGGGAAAAACCAAGAGACCCAGTACTTC
CDR3: CASSLIPGKNQETQYF

J: TRBJ2-4
D: -
V: TRBV11-2
size: -
DNA: TGTGCCAGCAGCCCCGGTAAAAGCCCGGGCAAAAACATTCAGTACTTC
CDR3: CASSPGKSPGKNIQYF

J: TRBJ2-7
D: TRBD2
V: TRBV11-1
size: -
DNA: TGTGCCAGCAGCTTACTAAGCGGGGCATACGAGCAGTACTTC
CDR3: CASSLLSGAYEQYF

J: TRBJ2-2
D: TRBD2
V: TRBV13
size: -
DNA: TGTGCCAGCAGCTCGGGACTAGCGGGGAACACCGGGGAGCTGTTTTTT
CDR3: CASSSGLAGNTGELFF

J: TRBJ1-1
D: -
V: TRBV19
size: -
DNA: TGTGCCAGTAGTTCCCCGGGGGTCGGCACTGAAGCTTTCTTT
CDR3: CASSSPGVGTEAFF

J: TRBJ2-3
D: -
V: TRBV27
size: -
DNA: TGTGCCAGCAGTTTATATGGGGCGGGCTTCACCGATACGCAGTATTTT
CDR3: CASSLYGAGFTDTQYF

J: TRBJ2-2
D: TRBD2
V: TRBV7-9
size: few
DNA: TGTGCCAGCAGCTTTTCACTAGCGGGGGGACACACCGGGGAGCTGTTTTTT
CDR3: CASSFSLAGGHTGELFF

J: TRBJ1-2
D: TRBD1
V: TRBV7-8
size: once
DNA: TGTGCCAGCAGCTTAAGGGACAGGACCATCTATGGCTACACCTTC
CDR3: CASSLRDRTIYGYTF

J: TRBJ1-1
D: -
V: TRBV10-3
size: -
DNA: TGTGCCATCAGTGAGTCCGGTGACGCTTTCTTT
CDR3: CAISESGDAFF

J: TRBJ2-2
D: TRBD2
V: TRBV10-2
size: -
DNA: TGCGCCAGCAGTGTAATAGCGGGGGCAAACACCGGGGAGCTGTTTTTT
CDR3: CASSVIAGANTGELFF

J: TRBJ1-2
D: TRBD1
V: TRBV5-1
size: -
DNA: TGCGCCAGCAGCCCGGGGGACAGGCTAGCTAACTATGGCTACACCTTC
CDR3: CASSPGDRLANYGYTF

J: TRBJ1-5
D: -
V: TRBV6-1
size: few
DNA: TGTGCCAGCAGTGAATCGGGAACCCAGCCCCAGCATTTT
CDR3: CASSESGTQPQHF

J: TRBJ1-5
D: -
V: TRBV7-9
size: -
DNA: TGTGCCAGCAGCTTAGTGGGGGGGCAGGGAGGCAATCAGCCCCAGCATTTT
CDR3: CASSLVGGQGGNQPQHF

J: TRBJ1-1
D: -
V: TRBV5-1
size: -
DNA: TGTGCCAGCAGCCCGGCTGGGGGGGTGAACACTGAAGCTTTCTTT
CDR3: CASSPAGGVNTEAFF

J: TRBJ2-3
D: TRBD2
V: TRBV27
size: -
DNA: TGTGCCAGCAGTCCCTCCCCCAGGGGCGGGGGGGCCCTTGCAGATACGCAGTATTTT
CDR3: CASSPSPRGGGALADTQYF

J: TRBJ1-2
D: -
V: TRBV19
size: -
DNA: TGTGCCAGTAGTGCCTCCCTGGGGTCGTCGAATGGCTACACCTTC
CDR3: CASSASLGSSNGYTF

J: TRBJ2-1
D: -
V: TRBV9
size: -
DNA: TGTGCCAGCAGCGTAGATACCCACAGGATCAATGAGCAGTTCTTC
CDR3: CASSVDTHRINEQFF